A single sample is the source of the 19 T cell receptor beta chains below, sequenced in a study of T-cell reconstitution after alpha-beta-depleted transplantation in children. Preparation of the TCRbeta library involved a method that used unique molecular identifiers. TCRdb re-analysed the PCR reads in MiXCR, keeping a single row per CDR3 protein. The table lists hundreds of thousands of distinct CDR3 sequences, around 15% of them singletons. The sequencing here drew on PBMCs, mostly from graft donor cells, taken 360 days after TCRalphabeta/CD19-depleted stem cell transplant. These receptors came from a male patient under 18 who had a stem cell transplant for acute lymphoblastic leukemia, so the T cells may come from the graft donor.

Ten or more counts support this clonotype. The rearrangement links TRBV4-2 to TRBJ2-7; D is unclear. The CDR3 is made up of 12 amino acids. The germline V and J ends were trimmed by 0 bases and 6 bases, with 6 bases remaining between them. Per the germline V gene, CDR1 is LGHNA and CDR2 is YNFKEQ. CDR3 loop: CASSQDLLEQYF. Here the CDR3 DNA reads TGTGCCAGCAGCCAAGATCTCCTCGAGCAGTACTTC.

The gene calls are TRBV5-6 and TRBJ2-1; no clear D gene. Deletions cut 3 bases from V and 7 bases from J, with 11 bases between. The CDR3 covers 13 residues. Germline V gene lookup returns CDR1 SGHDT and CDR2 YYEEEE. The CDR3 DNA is TGTGCCAGCAGCTGGCCCAGTGGGAATGAGCAGTTCTTC. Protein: CASSWPSGNEQFF.

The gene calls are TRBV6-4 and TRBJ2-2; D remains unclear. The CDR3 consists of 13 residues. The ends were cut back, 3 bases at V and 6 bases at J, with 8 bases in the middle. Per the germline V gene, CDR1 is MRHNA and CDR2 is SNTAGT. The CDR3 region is CASSDGSAGELFF. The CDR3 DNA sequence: TGTGCCAGCAGTGATGGGTCCGCCGGGGAGCTGTTTTTT.

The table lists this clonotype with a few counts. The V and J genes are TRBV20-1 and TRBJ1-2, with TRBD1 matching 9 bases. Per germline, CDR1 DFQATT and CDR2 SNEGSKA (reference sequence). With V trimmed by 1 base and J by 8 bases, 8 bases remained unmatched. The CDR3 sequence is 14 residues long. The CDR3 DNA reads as TGCAGTGCTAGAGGGCAACAGGGGGCCGCGGGCTACACCTTC. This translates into CSARGQQGAAGYTF.

CDR3 nucleotides: TGCGCCAGCAGCCCGGACAGGGGGTATGTTTTGGGCAATGAGCAGTTCTTC. Its protein product is CASSPDRGYVLGNEQFF. The chain couples TRBV5-1 to TRBJ2-1; 10 bases align to TRBD1. The germline CDR1 and CDR2 sequences are SGHRS and YFSETQ. The V segment lost 4 bases and the J segment 6 bases; nucleotides outside the gene matches: 13. The CDR3 covers 17 residues.

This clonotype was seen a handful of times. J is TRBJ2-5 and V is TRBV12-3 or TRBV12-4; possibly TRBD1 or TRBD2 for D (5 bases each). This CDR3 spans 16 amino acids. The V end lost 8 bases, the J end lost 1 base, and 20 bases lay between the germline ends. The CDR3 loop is CASRDLVVGSQETQYF. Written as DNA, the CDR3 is TGTGCCAGCCGGGACCTTGTGGTAGGATCCCAAGAGACCCAGTACTTC.

The CDR3 DNA is TGTGCCACCAGTGACTCTCTGACTAGCGGGTCGGGAAAAGAGACCCAGTACTTC. Encoded protein: CATSDSLTSGSGKETQYF. This chain links TRBV24-1 with TRBJ2-5; TRBD2 matches 10 bases. V dropped 4 bases and J dropped 3; count of bases not matched to a gene: 13. The germline gives CDR1 KGHDR, CDR2 SFDVKD. This CDR3 is built from 18 residues.

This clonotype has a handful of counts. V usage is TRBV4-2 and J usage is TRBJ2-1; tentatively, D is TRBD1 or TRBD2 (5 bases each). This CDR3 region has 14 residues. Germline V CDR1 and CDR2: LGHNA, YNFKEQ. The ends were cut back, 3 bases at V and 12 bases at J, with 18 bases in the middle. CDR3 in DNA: TGTGCCAGCAGCCAGACCGGGACCCCCGTGTCGCAGTTCTTC. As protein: CASSQTGTPVSQFF.

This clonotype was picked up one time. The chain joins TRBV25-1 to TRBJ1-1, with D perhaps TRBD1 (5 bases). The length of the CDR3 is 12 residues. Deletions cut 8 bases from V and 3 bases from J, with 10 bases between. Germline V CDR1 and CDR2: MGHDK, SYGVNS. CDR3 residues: CASRAGHTEAFF. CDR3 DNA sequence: TGTGCCAGCCGTGCGGGGCACACTGAAGCTTTCTTT.

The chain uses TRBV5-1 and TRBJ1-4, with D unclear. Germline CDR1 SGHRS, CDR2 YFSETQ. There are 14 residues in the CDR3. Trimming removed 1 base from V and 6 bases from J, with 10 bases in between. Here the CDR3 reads CASSLWRAHEKLFF. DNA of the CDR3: TGCGCCAGCAGCTTGTGGAGGGCCCATGAAAAACTGTTTTTT.

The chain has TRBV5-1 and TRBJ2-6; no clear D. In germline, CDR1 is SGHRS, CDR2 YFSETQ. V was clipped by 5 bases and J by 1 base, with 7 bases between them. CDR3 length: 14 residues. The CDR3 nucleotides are TGCGCCAGCAGTGAGATTTCTGGGGCCAACGTCCTGACTTTC. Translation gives CASSEISGANVLTF. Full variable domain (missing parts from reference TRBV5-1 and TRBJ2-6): KAGVTQTPRYLIKTRGQQVTLSCSPISGHRSVSWYQQTPGQGLQFLFEYFSETQRNKGNFPGRFSGRQFSNSRSEMNVSTLELGDSALYLCASSEISGANVLTFGAGSRLTVL.

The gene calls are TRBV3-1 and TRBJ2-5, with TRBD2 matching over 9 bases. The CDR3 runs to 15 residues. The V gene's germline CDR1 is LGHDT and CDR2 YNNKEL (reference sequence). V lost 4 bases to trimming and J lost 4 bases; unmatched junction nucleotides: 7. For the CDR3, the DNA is TGTGCCAGCAGCCGACTAGCGGCCCGAGGAGAGACCCAGTACTTC. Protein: CASSRLAARGETQYF.

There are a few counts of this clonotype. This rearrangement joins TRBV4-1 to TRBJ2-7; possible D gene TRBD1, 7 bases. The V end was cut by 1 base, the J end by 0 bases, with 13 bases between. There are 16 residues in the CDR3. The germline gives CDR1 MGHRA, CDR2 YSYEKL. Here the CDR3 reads CASSQAGGTLSYEQYF. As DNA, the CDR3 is TGCGCCAGCAGCCAAGCAGGGGGGACTCTCTCCTACGAGCAGTACTTC.

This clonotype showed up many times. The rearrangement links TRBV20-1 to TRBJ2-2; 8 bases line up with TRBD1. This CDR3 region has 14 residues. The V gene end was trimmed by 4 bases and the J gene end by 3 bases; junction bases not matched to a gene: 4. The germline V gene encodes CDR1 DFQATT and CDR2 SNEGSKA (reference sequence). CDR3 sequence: CSAIRDRYTGELFF. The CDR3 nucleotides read TGCAGTGCTATCCGGGACAGGTACACCGGGGAGCTGTTTTTT.

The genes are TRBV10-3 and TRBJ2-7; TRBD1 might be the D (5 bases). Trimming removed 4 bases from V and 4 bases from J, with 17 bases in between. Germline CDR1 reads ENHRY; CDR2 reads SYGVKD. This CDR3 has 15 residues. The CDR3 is CAISGPDTRQYEQYF. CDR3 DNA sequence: TGTGCCATCAGTGGACCAGATACAAGACAGTACGAGCAGTACTTC.

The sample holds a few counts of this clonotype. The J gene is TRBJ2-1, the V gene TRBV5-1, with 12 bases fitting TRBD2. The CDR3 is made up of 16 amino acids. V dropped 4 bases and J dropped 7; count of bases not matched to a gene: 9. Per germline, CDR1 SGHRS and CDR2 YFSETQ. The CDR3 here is CASSGDGLAGRNEQFF. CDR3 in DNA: TGCGCCAGCAGCGGCGACGGACTAGCGGGAAGAAATGAGCAGTTCTTC.

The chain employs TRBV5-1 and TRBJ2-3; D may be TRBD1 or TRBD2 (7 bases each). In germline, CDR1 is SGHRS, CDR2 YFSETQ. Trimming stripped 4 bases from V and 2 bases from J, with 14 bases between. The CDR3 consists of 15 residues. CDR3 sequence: CASSGEGATTDTQYF. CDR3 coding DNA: TGCGCCAGCAGCGGGGAGGGGGCCACCACAGATACGCAGTATTTT.

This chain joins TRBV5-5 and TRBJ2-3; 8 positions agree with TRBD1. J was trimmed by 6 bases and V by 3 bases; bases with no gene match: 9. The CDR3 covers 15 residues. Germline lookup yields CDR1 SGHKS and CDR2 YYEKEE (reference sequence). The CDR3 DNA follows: TGTGCCAGCAGCTCTCGGACAGGGTACTGGGATACGCAGTATTTT. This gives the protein CASSSRTGYWDTQYF.

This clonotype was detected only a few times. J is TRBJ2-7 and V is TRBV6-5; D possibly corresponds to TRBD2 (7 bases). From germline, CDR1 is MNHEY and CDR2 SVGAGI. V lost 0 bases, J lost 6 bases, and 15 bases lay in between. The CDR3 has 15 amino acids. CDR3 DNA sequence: TGTGCCAGCAGTTACTCGTGGGGGGGCCTCTCCGAGCAGTACTTC. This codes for CASSYSWGGLSEQYF.